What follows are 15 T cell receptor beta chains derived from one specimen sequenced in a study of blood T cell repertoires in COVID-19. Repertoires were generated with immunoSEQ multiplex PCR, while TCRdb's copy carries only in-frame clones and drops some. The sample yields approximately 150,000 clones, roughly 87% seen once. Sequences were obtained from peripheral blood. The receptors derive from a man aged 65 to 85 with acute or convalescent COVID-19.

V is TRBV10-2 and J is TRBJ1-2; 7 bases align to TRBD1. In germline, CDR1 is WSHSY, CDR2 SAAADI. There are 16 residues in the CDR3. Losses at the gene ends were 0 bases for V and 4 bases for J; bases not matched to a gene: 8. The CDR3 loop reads CASSESGTVLSYGYTF. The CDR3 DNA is TGCGCCAGCAGTGAGTCCGGGACAGTCCTTTCCTATGGCTACACCTTC.

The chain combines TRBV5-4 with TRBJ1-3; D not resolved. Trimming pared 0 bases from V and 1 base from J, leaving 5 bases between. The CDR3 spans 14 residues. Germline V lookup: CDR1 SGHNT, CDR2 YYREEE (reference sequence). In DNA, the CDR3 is TGTGCCAGCAGCTTGGCGGGGTCTGGAAACACCATATATTTT. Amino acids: CASSLAGSGNTIYF.

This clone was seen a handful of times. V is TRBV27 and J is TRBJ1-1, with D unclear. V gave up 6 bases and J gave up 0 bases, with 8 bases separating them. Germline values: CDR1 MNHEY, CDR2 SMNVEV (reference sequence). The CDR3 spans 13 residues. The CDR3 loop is CASRRLLNTEAFF. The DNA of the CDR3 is TGTGCCAGCAGGAGACTCTTGAACACTGAAGCTTTCTTT.

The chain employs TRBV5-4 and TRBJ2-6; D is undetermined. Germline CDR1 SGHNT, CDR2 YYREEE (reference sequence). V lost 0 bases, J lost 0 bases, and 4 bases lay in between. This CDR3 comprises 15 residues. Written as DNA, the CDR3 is TGTGCCAGCAGCTTGGGGAGCTCTGGGGCCAACGTCCTGACTTTC. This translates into CASSLGSSGANVLTF.

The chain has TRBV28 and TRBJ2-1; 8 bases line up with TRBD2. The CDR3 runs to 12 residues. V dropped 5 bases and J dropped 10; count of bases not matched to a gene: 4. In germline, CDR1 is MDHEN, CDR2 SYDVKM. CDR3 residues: CASSPPGGEQFF. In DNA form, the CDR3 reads TGTGCCAGCAGTCCCCCGGGGGGGGAGCAGTTCTTC.

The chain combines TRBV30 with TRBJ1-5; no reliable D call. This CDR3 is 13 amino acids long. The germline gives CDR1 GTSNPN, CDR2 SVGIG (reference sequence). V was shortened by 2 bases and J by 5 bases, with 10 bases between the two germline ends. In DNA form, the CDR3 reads TGTGCCTGGAGTCCACGGGGAGATCAGCCCCAGCATTTT. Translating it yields CAWSPRGDQPQHF.

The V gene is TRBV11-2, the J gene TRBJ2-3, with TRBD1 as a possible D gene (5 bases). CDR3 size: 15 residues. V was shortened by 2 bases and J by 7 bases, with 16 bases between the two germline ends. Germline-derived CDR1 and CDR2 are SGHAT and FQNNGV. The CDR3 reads CASSLNQGQGNTQYF. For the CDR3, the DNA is TGTGCCAGCAGCTTAAATCAGGGTCAAGGAAATACGCAGTATTTT.

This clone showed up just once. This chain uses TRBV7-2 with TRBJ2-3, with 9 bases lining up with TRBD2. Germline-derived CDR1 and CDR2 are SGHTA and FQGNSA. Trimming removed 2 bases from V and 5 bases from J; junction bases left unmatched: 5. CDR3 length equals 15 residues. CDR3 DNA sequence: TGTGCCAGCAGCTTAACGGGCGGGAGGGGAGATACGCAGTATTTT. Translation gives CASSLTGGRGDTQYF.

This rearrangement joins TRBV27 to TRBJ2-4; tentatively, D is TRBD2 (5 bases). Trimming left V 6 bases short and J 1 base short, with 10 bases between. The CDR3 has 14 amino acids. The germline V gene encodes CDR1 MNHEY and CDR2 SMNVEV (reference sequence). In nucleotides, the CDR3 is TGTGCCAGCAGCAGAAGCGGCGCCAAAAACATTCAGTACTTC. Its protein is CASSRSGAKNIQYF.

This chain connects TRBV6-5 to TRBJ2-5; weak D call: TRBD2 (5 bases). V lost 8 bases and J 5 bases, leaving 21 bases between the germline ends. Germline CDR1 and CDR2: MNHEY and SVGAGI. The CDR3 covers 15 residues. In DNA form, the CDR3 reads TGTGCCAGCCGGAACAGTCCCAGACGAGGGGAGACCCAGTACTTC. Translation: CASRNSPRRGETQYF.

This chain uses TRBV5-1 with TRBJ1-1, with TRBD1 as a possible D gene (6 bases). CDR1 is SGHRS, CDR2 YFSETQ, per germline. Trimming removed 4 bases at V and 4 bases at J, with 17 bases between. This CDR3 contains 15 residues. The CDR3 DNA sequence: TGCGCCAGCAGCGGGGAAGCAGGGGTGGGCACTGAAGCTTTCTTT. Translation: CASSGEAGVGTEAFF.

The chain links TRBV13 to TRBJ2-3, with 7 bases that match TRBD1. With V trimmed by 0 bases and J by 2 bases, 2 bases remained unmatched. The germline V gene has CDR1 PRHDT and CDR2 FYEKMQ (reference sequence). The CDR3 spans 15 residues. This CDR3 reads CASSLGTGYTDTQYF. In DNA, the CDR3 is TGTGCCAGCAGCTTAGGGACAGGGTACACAGATACGCAGTATTTT.

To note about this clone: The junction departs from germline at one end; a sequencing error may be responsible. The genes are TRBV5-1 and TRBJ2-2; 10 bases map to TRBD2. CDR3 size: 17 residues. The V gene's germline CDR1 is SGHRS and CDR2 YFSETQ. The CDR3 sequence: CASSLGLAGANSGELFF. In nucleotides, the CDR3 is TGCGCCAGCAGTTTGGGGCTAGCGGGGGCGAATTCCGGGGAGCTGTTTTTT.

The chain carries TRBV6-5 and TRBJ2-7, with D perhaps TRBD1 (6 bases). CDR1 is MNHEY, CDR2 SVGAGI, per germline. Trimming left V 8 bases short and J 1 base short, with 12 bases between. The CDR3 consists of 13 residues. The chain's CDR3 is CASLRDISYEQYF. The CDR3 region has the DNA TGTGCCAGCCTCCGGGACATATCCTACGAGCAGTACTTC.

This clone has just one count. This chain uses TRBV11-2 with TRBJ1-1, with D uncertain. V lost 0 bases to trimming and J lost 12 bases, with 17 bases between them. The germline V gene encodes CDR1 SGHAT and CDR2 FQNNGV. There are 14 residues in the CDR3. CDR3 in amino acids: CASSLDLRASKPFF. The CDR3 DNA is TGTGCCAGCAGCTTAGATTTGAGGGCCTCCAAACCTTTCTTT.